Listed below are T cell receptor beta chains from one sample, sequenced in a study of T-cell reconstitution after alpha-beta-depleted transplantation in children. TCRdb re-called the PCR reads with MiXCR, one entry per CDR3 protein. The repertoire holds around 450,000 distinct CDR3 sequences, with 15% to 20% as singletons. The source was PBMCs, mostly from graft donor cells, collected 360 days after TCRalphabeta/CD19-depleted stem cell transplant. The source is a boy under two years old who had a stem cell transplant for Wiskott-Aldrich syndrome, so the T cells may come from the graft donor. The CDR3 runs from the conserved cysteine through the conserved F or W. The D gene is left open where the match is weak. For some rows the clone size is stated as once, few or many, or as a class when expanded; others skip it.

J gene	V gene	clone size	D gene	CDR3 protein	CDR3 DNA
TRBJ2-2	TRBV4-1	NA	NA	CASSQAPGQITGELFF	TGCGCCAGCAGCCAAGCTCCGGGACAAATTACCGGGGAGCTGTTTTTT
TRBJ2-4	TRBV10-2	NA	NA	CASKTSQGNIQYF	TGCGCCAGTAAGACTAGTCAGGGCAACATTCAGTACTTC
TRBJ2-7	TRBV3-1	once	NA	CASSQAPGAYEQYF	TGTGCCAGCAGCCAAGCACCGGGAGCCTACGAGCAGTACTTC
TRBJ1-5	TRBV6-5	NA	NA	CASSTSGQPQHF	TGTGCCAGCAGCACCTCAGGGCAGCCCCAGCATTTT
TRBJ2-3	TRBV18	NA	NA	CASSPLGRTDTQYF	TGTGCCAGCTCCCCGCTTGGCCGCACAGATACGCAGTATTTT
TRBJ2-5	TRBV7-9	few	NA	CASSTGLETQYF	TGTGCCAGCAGTACAGGGTTGGAGACCCAGTACTTC
TRBJ2-7	TRBV6-5	few	NA	CASSYSPPAPNSYEQYF	TGTGCCAGCAGTTACTCCCCCCCAGCGCCCAATTCCTACGAGCAGTACTTC
TRBJ2-3	TRBV10-2	NA	TRBD2	CASSVPIAGGMTDTQYF	TGCGCCAGCAGTGTCCCAATAGCGGGAGGTATGACAGATACGCAGTATTTT
TRBJ2-5	TRBV5-1	NA	TRBD2	CASNEGLAGVGETQYF	TGCGCCAGCAACGAGGGACTAGCGGGAGTGGGAGAGACCCAGTACTTC
TRBJ1-1	TRBV21-1	few	NA	CASSNLPGSQGTEAFF	TGTGCCAGCAGCAACCTCCCGGGGTCACAGGGCACTGAAGCTTTCTTT
TRBJ2-4	TRBV4-3	many	NA	CASSKELPSVAKNIQYF	TGCGCCAGCAGCAAGGAGCTACCGTCGGTTGCCAAAAACATTCAGTACTTC
TRBJ1-2	TRBV29-1	few	NA	CSVEAYNYGYTF	TGCAGCGTTGAAGCCTACAACTATGGCTACACCTTC
TRBJ2-7	TRBV5-1	NA	NA	CASSLDPSSYEQYF	TGCGCCAGCAGCTTAGACCCGAGCTCCTACGAGCAGTACTTC
TRBJ2-7	TRBV9	NA	NA	CASSVEPLRDPTSYEQYF	TGTGCCAGCAGCGTAGAGCCCCTTCGGGACCCAACCTCCTACGAGCAGTACTTC
TRBJ2-7	TRBV12-3/TRBV12-4	few	TRBD2	CASSLVPSGSNYEQYF	TGTGCCAGCAGTTTAGTTCCTAGCGGGAGTAATTACGAGCAGTACTTC
TRBJ2-5	TRBV12-3/TRBV12-4	few	NA	CASSIWVQETQYF	TGTGCCAGCAGTATTTGGGTACAAGAGACCCAGTACTTC
TRBJ2-1	TRBV10-3	NA	TRBD2	CATCAGGGLYEQFF	TGTGCCACCTGCGCGGGGGGCGGGCTTTATGAGCAGTTCTTC
TRBJ2-7	TRBV29-1	few	NA	CSVLFRVPFSYEQYF	TGCAGCGTCTTATTCCGGGTCCCTTTTTCCTACGAGCAGTACTTC
TRBJ2-1	TRBV9	many	TRBD2	CASSVAGGQYNEQFF	TGTGCCAGCAGCGTAGCGGGAGGACAATACAATGAGCAGTTCTTC
TRBJ2-3	TRBV20-1	few	NA	CSASPYMRDTQYF	TGCAGTGCTAGTCCGTATATGAGAGATACGCAGTATTTT
TRBJ2-2	TRBV11-1	NA	TRBD2	CASSLARSLGLAGVTGELFF	TGTGCCAGCAGCTTAGCGAGGAGCCTGGGACTAGCGGGAGTCACCGGGGAGCTGTTTTTT
TRBJ2-2	TRBV7-2	few	NA	CASSLVLANTGELFF	TGTGCCAGCAGCTTAGTCCTAGCAAACACCGGGGAGCTGTTTTTT
TRBJ2-1	TRBV5-1	NA	TRBD2	CASSLAPLAGGSEQFF	TGCGCCAGCAGCTTGGCCCCACTAGCGGGAGGGAGTGAGCAGTTCTTC
TRBJ2-1	TRBV2	few	TRBD2	CASRSIAGQAYNEQFF	TGTGCCAGCAGATCAATAGCGGGCCAAGCATACAATGAGCAGTTCTTC
TRBJ1-2	TRBV12-3/TRBV12-4	few	TRBD1	CASRLGDRRVNYGYTF	TGTGCCAGCAGGCTCGGGGACAGACGAGTAAACTATGGCTACACCTTC
TRBJ2-7	TRBV5-1	few	NA	CASSLGYGASRTRRSSYEQYF	TGCGCCAGCAGCTTGGGTTATGGGGCTAGTAGGACGAGGAGGAGCTCCTACGAGCAGTACTTC
TRBJ2-7	TRBV2	NA	TRBD2	CASSALAGVTYEQYF	TGTGCCAGCAGTGCCCTAGCGGGGGTGACCTACGAGCAGTACTTC
TRBJ2-1	TRBV12-3/TRBV12-4	many	NA	CASRFDPGLPGNEQFF	TGTGCCAGCAGGTTCGACCCGGGACTCCCTGGGAATGAGCAGTTCTTC
TRBJ2-5	TRBV10-2	NA	TRBD1	CASSNRQGQETQYF	TGCGCCAGCAGTAACAGACAGGGTCAAGAGACCCAGTACTTC
TRBJ2-1	TRBV10-3	NA	NA	CAISEFDGRVGGNEQFF	TGTGCCATCAGTGAGTTCGACGGCAGGGTGGGGGGCAATGAGCAGTTCTTC
TRBJ2-5	TRBV12-3/TRBV12-4	few	TRBD2	CASSLLRGLKTQYF	TGTGCCAGCAGTTTATTGCGGGGGTTAAAGACCCAGTACTTC
TRBJ2-3	TRBV10-3	NA	NA	CAISRGYTDTQYF	TGTGCCATCAGTCGCGGATACACAGATACGCAGTATTTT
TRBJ1-1	TRBV12-3/TRBV12-4	few	NA	CASSPGAVAFF	TGTGCCAGCAGTCCCGGGGCAGTAGCTTTCTTT
TRBJ2-1	TRBV24-1	NA	NA	CATSDPTNPVNEQFF	TGTGCCACCAGTGATCCGACAAATCCTGTTAATGAGCAGTTCTTC
TRBJ2-2	TRBV12-3/TRBV12-4	few	NA	CASSLALKGAGELFF	TGTGCCAGCAGTTTAGCGCTAAAGGGGGCCGGGGAGCTGTTTTTT
TRBJ2-5	TRBV20-1	NA	NA	CSARDLQVQETQYF	TGCAGTGCTAGAGATCTGCAGGTTCAAGAGACCCAGTACTTC
TRBJ1-2	TRBV12-3/TRBV12-4	NA	NA	CASSLGAFTYGYTF	TGTGCCAGCAGTTTAGGTGCCTTCACCTATGGCTACACCTTC
TRBJ2-7	TRBV12-3/TRBV12-4	few	NA	CASSFGLGVSYEQYF	TGTGCCAGCAGTTTTGGGTTAGGGGTATCCTACGAGCAGTACTTC
TRBJ2-2	TRBV9	few	TRBD2	CASSFPRSGGREVGELFF	TGTGCCAGCAGCTTCCCAAGGAGTGGCGGGAGAGAGGTCGGGGAGCTGTTTTTT
TRBJ2-7	TRBV20-1	few	NA	CSARGDGLHWFEQYF	TGCAGTGCTAGAGGTGATGGACTACATTGGTTCGAGCAGTACTTC
TRBJ2-4	TRBV27	few	TRBD2	CASSPFWGRVENIQYF	TGTGCCAGCAGTCCTTTCTGGGGGAGGGTCGAAAACATTCAGTACTTC
TRBJ2-7	TRBV10-3	few	NA	CAISQLSYEQYF	TGTGCCATCAGTCAACTTTCCTACGAGCAGTACTTC
TRBJ2-3	TRBV10-3	NA	NA	CATSDGGGHADTQYF	TGTGCCACATCGGATGGGGGGGGACACGCAGATACGCAGTATTTT
TRBJ2-1	TRBV3-1	NA	TRBD1	CASSRHVGGLFF	TGTGCCAGCAGCCGGCATGTAGGGGGCCTGTTCTTC
TRBJ2-5	TRBV12-3/TRBV12-4	NA	NA	CASSLDGGSRETQYF	TGTGCCAGCAGTTTGGACGGGGGTAGTAGGGAGACCCAGTACTTC
TRBJ2-3	TRBV20-1	NA	NA	CSARDAITDTQYF	TGCAGTGCTAGAGATGCGATCACAGATACGCAGTATTTT
TRBJ1-5	TRBV29-1	few	NA	CSEGPYQPQHF	TGCAGCGAGGGGCCTTATCAGCCCCAGCATTTT
TRBJ1-2	TRBV4-1	NA	NA	CASSPGVLGYGYTF	TGCGCCAGCAGCCCCGGGGTGTTGGGCTATGGCTACACCTTC
TRBJ1-5	TRBV7-8	NA	NA	CASSLGGQAFIAQPQHF	TGTGCCAGCAGCTTAGGAGGTCAGGCATTCATCGCGCAGCCCCAGCATTTT
TRBJ2-5	TRBV5-1	few	TRBD1	CASSNRDRKETQYF	TGCGCCAGCAGCAACCGGGACAGGAAAGAGACCCAGTACTTC
TRBJ1-3	TRBV7-2	NA	TRBD1	CASSAFGTGSGNTIYF	TGTGCCAGCAGCGCGTTCGGGACAGGTTCTGGAAACACCATATATTTT
TRBJ2-2	TRBV24-1	few	NA	CATLEVNTGELFF	TGTGCCACCCTCGAGGTGAACACCGGGGAGCTGTTTTTT